Sequencing of this T cell receptor (beta chain) was carried out in a study of T cells in Graves' hyperthyroidism and ophthalmopathy. At least 3 on the Clinical Activity Score was recorded for ophthalmopathy patients, who also had NOSPECS grade at least 4 and duration under 3 months. The study excluded patients with uncontrolled infection, other autoimmune disease, pregnancy or lactation. Points from the study as a whole: Most clonotypes expanded in thyroid above 0.001 were likewise present in blood.

The germline V and J ends were trimmed by 6 bases and 5 bases, with 13 bases remaining between them. The CDR3 covers 13 residues. Germline V gene data show CDR1 as MNHEY and CDR2 as SVGEGT. There were TCR beta CDR3 regions amplified from RNA transcripts. Initially, a first-round RT-PCR of the TCR CDR3 employed the HTBI primer set. TCRdb used MiXCR to reprocess the multiplex PCR reads, holding one entry per CDR3 protein. The table records a few hundred thousand distinct CDR3 sequences, around a sixth of them present only once. This clonotype was recorded at least ten times. Its antigen is as yet unknown.

V gene TRBV6-2 or TRBV6-3 combines with J gene TRBJ2-5; D unclear. The specimen sequenced was blood. The receptor was derived from a woman aged 40-49 years with Graves' ophthalmopathy. In DNA, the CDR3 is TGTGCCAGCAGCCGACCGGCGTCCGAGACCCAGTACTTC. Protein sequence: CASSRPASETQYF.